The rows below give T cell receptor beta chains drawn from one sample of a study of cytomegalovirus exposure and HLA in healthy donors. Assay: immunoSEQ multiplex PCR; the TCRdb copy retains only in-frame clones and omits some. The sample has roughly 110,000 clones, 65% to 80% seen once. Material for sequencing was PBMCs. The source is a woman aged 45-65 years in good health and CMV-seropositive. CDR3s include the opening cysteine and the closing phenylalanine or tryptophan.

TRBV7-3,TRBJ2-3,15,CASSFGGALGDTQYF
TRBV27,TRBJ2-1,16,CASSLFSGGGSNEQFF
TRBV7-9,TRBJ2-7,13,CASSDDRSYEQYF
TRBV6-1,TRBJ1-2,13,CASRRSENYGYTF
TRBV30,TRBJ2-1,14,CAWRLAGGHNEQFF
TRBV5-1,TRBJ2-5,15,CASSSGQGAGETQYF
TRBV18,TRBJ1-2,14,CASSPGATNYGYTF
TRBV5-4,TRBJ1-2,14,CASSLEAGNYGYTF
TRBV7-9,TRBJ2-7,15,CASSLVSWVSGEQYF
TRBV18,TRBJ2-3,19,CASSAEIPGGHAGTDTQYF
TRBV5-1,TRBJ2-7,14,CASSDSGKSYEQYF
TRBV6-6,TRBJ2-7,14,CASSSIQGGYEQYF
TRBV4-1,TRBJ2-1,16,CASSQAEVRAYNEQFF
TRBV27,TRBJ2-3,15,CASRGLAGSTDTQYF
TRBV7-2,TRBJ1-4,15,CASSPAGLSNEKLFF
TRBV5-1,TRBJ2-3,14,CASTLSGGPDTQYF
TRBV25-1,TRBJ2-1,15,CASSERTGAYNEQFF
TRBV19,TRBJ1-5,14,CASSIEDTNQPQHF
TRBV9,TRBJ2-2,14,CASSDSGWVGELFF
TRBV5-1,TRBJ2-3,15,CASSPNWGVTDTQYF
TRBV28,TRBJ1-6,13,CASRTGYNSPLHF
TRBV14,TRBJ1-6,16,CASSQGNRVPDSPLHF
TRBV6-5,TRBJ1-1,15,CASSYLGQGDTEAFF
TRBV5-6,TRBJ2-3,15,CASSLPAGALSTQYF
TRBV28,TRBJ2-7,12,CASSFPHTEQYF
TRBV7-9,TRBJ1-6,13,CASSRNRGEPLHF
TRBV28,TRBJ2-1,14,CASSSQGSYNEQFF
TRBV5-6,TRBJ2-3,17,CASSLWTGSLGTDTQYF
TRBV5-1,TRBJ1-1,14,CASSMQGVSTEAFF
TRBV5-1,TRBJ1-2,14,CASSLGLPIYGYTF
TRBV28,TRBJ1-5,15,CASSRSSILNQPQHF
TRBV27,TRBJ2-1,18,CASSLTYPGTSAYNEQFF
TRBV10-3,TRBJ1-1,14,CAISLQGTNTEAFF
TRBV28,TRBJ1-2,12,CASSFADYGYTF
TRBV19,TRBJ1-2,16,CASSEGPGQAPYGYTF
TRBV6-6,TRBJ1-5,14,CASTQRGGRQPQHF
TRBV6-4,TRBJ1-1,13,CASSDQGGGEAFF
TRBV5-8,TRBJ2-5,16,CASSRTSGANQETQYF
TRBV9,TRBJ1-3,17,CASSVGNIRAPGNTIYF
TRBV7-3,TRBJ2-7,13,CASSLSAQYEQYF
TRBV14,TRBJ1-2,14,CASSQARGLQSYTF
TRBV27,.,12,CASSSNSYEQYF
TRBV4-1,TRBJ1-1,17,CASSHTIKRLLNTEAFF
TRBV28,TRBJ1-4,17,CASSSPVTIPTNEKLFF
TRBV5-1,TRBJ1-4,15,CASSLRTGVGEKLFF
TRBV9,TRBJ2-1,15,CASSVALGVSNEQFF
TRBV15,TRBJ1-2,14,CATSRDTGSGGYTF
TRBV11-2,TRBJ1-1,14,CASKRRQENTEAFF
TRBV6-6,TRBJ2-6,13,CAIQSSGANVLTF
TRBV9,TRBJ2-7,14,CASSVGGVSYEQYF
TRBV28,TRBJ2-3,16,CASRLPGTGVADTQYF
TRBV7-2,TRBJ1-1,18,CASSPVPPTDRLNTEAFF
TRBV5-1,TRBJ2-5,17,CASSLGSGTRTGETQYF
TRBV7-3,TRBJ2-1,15,CASSITGGRRNEQFF
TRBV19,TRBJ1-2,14,CASSDRGLTYGYTF
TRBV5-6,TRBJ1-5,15,CASSLTGGSNQPQHF
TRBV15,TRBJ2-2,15,CATSSELVVTGELFF
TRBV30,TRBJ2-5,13,CAWSFTGPETQYF
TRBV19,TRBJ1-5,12,CASSRSNQPQHF